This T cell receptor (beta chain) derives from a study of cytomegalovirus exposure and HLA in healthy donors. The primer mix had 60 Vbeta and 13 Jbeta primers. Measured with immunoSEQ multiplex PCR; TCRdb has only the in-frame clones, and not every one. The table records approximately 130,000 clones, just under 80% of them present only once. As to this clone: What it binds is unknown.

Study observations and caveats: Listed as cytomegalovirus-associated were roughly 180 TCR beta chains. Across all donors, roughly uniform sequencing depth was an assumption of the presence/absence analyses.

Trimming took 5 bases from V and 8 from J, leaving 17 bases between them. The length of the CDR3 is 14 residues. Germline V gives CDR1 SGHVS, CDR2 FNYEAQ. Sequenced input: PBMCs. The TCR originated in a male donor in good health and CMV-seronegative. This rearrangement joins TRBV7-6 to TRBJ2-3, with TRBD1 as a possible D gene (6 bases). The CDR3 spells CASSQGGVGGTQYF. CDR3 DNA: TGTGCCAGCAGCCAAGGGGGAGTGGGTGGTACGCAGTATTTT.